This T cell receptor beta chain was profiled in a study of identifying expanded T cells in peripheral blood. Overall study results and limits: Technical replicates showed about 1.1 changed clones; approximately 2 weeks 15 to 20; four weeks 19.

V was shortened by 7 bases and J by 4 bases, with 8 bases between the two germline ends. This CDR3 is built from 12 residues. In germline, CDR1 is LNHDA, CDR2 SQIVND (reference sequence). Details on this clone: Its specificity is unknown.

The method was immunoSEQ multiplex PCR; TCRdb's version includes in-frame clones alone and lacks a portion of them. There are 100,000 to 150,000 clones in the sample; less than 90% occur only once, and 8.4% lies in the top ten. This chain joins TRBV19 and TRBJ1-5; unclear D gene. This receptor was obtained from a person aged 18 to 75 in good health. The sequencing input was blood. The CDR3 is CASMVPNQPQHF. CDR3 bases: TGTGCCAGTATGGTGCCGAATCAGCCCCAGCATTTT.